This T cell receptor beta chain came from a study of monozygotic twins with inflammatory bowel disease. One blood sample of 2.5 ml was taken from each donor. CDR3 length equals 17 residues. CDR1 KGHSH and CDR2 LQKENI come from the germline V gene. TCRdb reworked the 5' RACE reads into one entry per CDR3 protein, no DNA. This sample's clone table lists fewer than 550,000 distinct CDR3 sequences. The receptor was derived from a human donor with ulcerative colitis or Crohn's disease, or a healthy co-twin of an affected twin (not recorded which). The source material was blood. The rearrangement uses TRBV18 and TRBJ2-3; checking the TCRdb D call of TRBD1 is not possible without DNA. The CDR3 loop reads CASSPLVGERVADTQYF.